The entry that follows covers one TCR beta chain sequence. The sample is drawn from a study of T-cell memory formation after mild COVID-19. Trimming removed 5 bases at V and 2 bases at J, with 15 bases between. Germline assignment: CDR1 SGHAT and CDR2 FQNNGV. The CDR3 is made up of 15 amino acids. One entry per CDR3 protein, called by TCRdb with MiXCR from the 5' RACE reads. The repertoire holds a few hundred thousand distinct CDR3 sequences, around a tenth seen once, with 22% in the top ten. The V gene is TRBV11-2, the J gene TRBJ2-5, with a possible D match to TRBD2 (7 bases). The sequencing sample was made of PBMCs or a T cell subset sorted from them (not recorded which). The TCR was taken from a man between 18 and 35 years old who had mild COVID-19 (a few samples of this study predate the infection). Cell type and time point are not known. The CDR3 bases are TGTGCCAGCAGCCGAGTAGAGGGGGGGCAAGAGACCCAGTACTTC. Translated, it gives CASSRVEGGQETQYF.